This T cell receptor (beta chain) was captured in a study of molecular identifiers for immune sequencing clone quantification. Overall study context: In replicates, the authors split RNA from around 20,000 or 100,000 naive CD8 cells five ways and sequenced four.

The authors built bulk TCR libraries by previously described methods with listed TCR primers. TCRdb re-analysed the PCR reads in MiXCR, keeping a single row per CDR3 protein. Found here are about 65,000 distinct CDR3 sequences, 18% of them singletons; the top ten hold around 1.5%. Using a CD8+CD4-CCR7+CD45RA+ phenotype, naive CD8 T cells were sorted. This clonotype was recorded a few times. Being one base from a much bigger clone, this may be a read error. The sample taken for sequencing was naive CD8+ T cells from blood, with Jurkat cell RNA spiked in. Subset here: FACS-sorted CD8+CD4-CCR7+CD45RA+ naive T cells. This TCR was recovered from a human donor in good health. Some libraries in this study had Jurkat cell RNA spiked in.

CDR3 in DNA: TGTGCCAGCAGTTCCGTAGCGGGGGGGGACTACAATGAGCAGTTCTTC. It codes for CASSSVAGGDYNEQFF. The rearrangement uses TRBV28 and TRBJ2-1; TRBD2 matches 11 bases. The germline gives CDR1 MDHEN, CDR2 SYDVKM. The CDR3 loop spans 16 amino acids. Germline trimming cut 4 bases from V and 3 bases from J; bases unmatched to any gene: 5.